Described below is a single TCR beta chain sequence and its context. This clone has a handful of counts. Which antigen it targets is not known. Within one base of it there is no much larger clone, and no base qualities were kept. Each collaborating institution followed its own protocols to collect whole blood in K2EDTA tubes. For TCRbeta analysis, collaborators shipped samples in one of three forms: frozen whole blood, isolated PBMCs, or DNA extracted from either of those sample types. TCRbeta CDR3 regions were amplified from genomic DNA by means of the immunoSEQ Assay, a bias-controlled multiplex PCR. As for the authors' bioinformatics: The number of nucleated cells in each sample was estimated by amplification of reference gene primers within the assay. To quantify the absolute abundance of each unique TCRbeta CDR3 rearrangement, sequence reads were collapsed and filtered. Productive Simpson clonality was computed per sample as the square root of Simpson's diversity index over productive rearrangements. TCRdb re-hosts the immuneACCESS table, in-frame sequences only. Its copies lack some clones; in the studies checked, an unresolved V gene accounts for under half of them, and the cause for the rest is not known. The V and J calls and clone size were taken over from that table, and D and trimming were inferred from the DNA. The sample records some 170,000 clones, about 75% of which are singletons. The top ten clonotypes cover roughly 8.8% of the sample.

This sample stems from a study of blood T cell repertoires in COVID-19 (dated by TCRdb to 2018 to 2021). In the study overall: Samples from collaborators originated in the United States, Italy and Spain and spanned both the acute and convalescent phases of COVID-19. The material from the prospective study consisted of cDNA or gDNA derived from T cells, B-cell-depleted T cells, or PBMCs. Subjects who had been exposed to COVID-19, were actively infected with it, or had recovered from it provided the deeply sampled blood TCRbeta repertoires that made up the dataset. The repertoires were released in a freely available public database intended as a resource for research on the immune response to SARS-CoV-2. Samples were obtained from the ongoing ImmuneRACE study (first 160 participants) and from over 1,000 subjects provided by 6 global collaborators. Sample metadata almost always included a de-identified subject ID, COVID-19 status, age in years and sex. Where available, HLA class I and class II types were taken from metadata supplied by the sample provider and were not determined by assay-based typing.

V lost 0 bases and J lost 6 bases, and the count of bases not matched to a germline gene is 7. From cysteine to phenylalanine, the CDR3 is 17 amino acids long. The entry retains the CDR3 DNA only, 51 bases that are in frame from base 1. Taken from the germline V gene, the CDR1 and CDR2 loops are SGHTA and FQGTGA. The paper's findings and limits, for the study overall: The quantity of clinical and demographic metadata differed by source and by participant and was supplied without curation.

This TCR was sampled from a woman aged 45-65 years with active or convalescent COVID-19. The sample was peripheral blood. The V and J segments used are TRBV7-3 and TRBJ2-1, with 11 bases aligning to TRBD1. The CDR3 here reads CASSLTGPGTGGNEQFF. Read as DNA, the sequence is TGTGCCAGCAGCTTAACTGGGCCCGGGACAGGGGGCAATGAGCAGTTCTTC.